Below, one T cell receptor beta chain is given with its context. This record belongs to a study of blood T cell repertoires in COVID-19. About the study: Whether acute or convalescent, the COVID-19 samples came from the United States, Italy and Spain.

Unmatched junction bases numbered 10, after V lost 5 bases and J lost 6 bases. The CDR3 is made up of 16 amino acids. Germline loops: CDR1 SGHRS, CDR2 YFSETQ. In the source study's methods: Estimated nucleated cell counts came from reference gene primer amplification. Sequencing was performed with immunoSEQ multiplex PCR; in TCRdb, only in-frame clones are kept and a portion is missing. That table furnishes V, J and clone size, whereas the DNA furnished D and trimming. The data contain 350,000 or so clones, more than 70% of them singletons. The specimen was peripheral blood. The source of this sequence is a woman aged 60-75 years with COVID-19, enrolled during active disease. The chain has TRBV5-1 and TRBJ1-6; 8 bases align to TRBD1. CDR3 amino acids: CASSRTGTDRNSPLHF. CDR3 DNA: TGCGCCAGCAGTCGGACAGGGACGGACCGTAATTCACCCCTCCACTTT.